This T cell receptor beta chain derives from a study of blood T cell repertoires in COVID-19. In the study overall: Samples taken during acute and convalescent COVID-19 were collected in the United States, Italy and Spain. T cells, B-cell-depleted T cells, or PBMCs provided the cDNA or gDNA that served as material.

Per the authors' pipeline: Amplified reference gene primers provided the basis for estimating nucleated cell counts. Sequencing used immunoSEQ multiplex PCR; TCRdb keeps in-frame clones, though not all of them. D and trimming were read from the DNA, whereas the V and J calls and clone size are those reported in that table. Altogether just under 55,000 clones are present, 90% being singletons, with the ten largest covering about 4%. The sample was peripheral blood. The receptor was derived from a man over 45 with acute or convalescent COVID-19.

The CDR3 protein is CASREDLGGNTEAFF. For the CDR3, the DNA is TGTGCCAGCAGAGAGGACCTGGGGGGGAACACTGAAGCTTTCTTT. This chain joins TRBV3-1 (or the pseudogene TRBV3-2) and TRBJ1-1; possible D gene TRBD1, 5 bases. Trimming stripped 6 bases from V and 1 base from J, with 15 bases between. There are 15 residues in the CDR3. CDR1 and CDR2 from the germline V gene are LGHDT and YNNKEL (reference sequence).